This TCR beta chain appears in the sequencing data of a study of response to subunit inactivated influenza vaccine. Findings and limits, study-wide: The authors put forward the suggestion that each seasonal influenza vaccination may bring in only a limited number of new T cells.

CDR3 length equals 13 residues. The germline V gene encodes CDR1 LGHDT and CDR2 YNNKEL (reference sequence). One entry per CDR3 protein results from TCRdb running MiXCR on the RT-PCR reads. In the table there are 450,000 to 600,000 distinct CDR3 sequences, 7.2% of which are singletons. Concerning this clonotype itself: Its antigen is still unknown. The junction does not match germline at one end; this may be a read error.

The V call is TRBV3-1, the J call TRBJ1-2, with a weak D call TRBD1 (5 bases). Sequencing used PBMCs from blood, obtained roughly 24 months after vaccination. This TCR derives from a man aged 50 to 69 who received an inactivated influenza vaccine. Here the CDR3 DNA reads TGTGCCAGCAGCCTCCGGGGGGACTATGCCTACACCTTC. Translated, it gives CASSLRGDYAYTF.